Below, 12 T cell receptor beta chains from the same sample are listed, as sequenced in a study of cytomegalovirus exposure and HLA in healthy donors. The PCR made use of 60 Vbeta and 13 Jbeta primers. TCRdb's copy holds only in-frame clones and misses some; the assay was immunoSEQ multiplex PCR. The data contain 95,000 to 110,000 clones, roughly 72% of them singletons. Material: PBMCs. All receptors come from a woman aged 18-30 years in good health and CMV-seropositive.

This clone was seen more than once but under ten times. The chain combines TRBV5-1 with TRBJ2-6; D remains unclear. In germline, CDR1 is SGHRS, CDR2 YFSETQ. The length of the CDR3 is 16 residues. V was shortened by 0 bases and J by 0 bases, with 7 bases between the two germline ends. The CDR3 reads CASSLALSSGANVLTF. The CDR3 DNA reads TGCGCCAGCAGCTTGGCGCTAAGCTCTGGGGCCAACGTCCTGACTTTC.

V usage is TRBV6-1 and J usage is TRBJ2-1; D is unresolved. The CDR3 contains 11 residues. The V and J ends lost 8 bases and 8 bases respectively, with 10 bases between them. Germline lookup yields CDR1 MNHNS and CDR2 SASEGT. The CDR3 region has the DNA TGTGCCAGCGGAATAGCCTATGAGCAGTTCTTC. Encoded protein: CASGIAYEQFF.

The chain couples TRBV4-1 to TRBJ2-5, with D perhaps matching TRBD2 (5 bases). The CDR3 has 13 amino acids. Germline CDR1 reads MGHRA; CDR2 reads YSYEKL. V was shortened by 4 bases and J by 5 bases, with 11 bases between the two germline ends. In DNA form, the CDR3 reads TGCGCCAGCAGCCCCTGGAGGCGGGAGACCCAGTACTTC. This translates into CASSPWRRETQYF.

This clone is judged medium-sized. The sample holds other DNA sequences that translate to the same CDR3. The genes are TRBV6-5 and TRBJ1-1; D not resolved. The germline gives CDR1 MNHEY, CDR2 SVGAGI. Deletions cut 0 bases from V and 2 bases from J, with 4 bases between. The CDR3 covers 13 residues. The CDR3 region is CASSYSANTEAFF. The CDR3 DNA is TGTGCCAGCAGTTACTCGGCTAACACTGAAGCTTTCTTT.

J is TRBJ1-4 and V is TRBV14; D is unresolved. Trimming pared 1 base from V and 8 bases from J, leaving 20 bases between. The CDR3 totals 17 residues. The V gene's germline CDR1 is SGHDN and CDR2 FVKESK. The CDR3 DNA is TGTGCCAGCAGCCAAGTTCCCCCCGTTCTAACCGAGGAAAAACTGTTTTTT. Protein sequence: CASSQVPPVLTEEKLFF.

This rearrangement joins TRBV2 to TRBJ1-3; tentative D call: TRBD1 (5 bases). The CDR3 extends over 13 amino acids. V was cut by 10 bases and J by 4 bases, with 14 bases left in between. Germline V gene sequence: CDR1 SNHLY, CDR2 FYNNEI. CDR3 nucleotides: TGTGCCACCGTCCAGGGTATCGGAAACACCATATATTTT. Protein product: CATVQGIGNTIYF.

This chain uses TRBV7-6 with TRBJ2-1, with TRBD2 matching over 10 bases. Germline V gene data show CDR1 as SGHVS and CDR2 as FNYEAQ. The CDR3 runs to 17 residues. V was clipped by 3 bases and J by 0 bases; unmatched bases: 5. The CDR3 DNA reads TGTGCCAGCAGCTTTCCGACTAGCGGGCCCTCCTACAATGAGCAGTTCTTC. Translating it yields CASSFPTSGPSYNEQFF.

The chain links TRBV9 to TRBJ2-3, with 9 nucleotides matching TRBD2. Germline CDR1 and CDR2: SGDLS and YYNGEE. With V trimmed by 4 bases and J by 0 bases, 6 bases remained unmatched. The CDR3 loop spans 16 amino acids. The CDR3 region has the DNA TGTGCCAGCAGCTTGGGGCTAGCGGGAAGCACAGATACGCAGTATTTT. Protein product: CASSLGLAGSTDTQYF.

The rearrangement uses TRBV30 and TRBJ2-7; TRBD2 matches at 7 bases. The length of the CDR3 is 13 residues. Per the germline V gene, CDR1 is GTSNPN and CDR2 is SVGIG (reference sequence). Trimming took 2 bases from V and 3 from J; bases not matched to a gene: 4. CDR3 DNA: TGTGCCTGGAGTCCAGGACTAGTCTACGAGCAGTACTTC. Translated: CAWSPGLVYEQYF.

The chain uses TRBV4-1 and TRBJ2-7, with TRBD1 identical over 7 bases. The V and J ends lost 2 bases and 5 bases, in that order; junction bases with no gene match: 9. The CDR3 consists of 15 residues. The V gene's germline CDR1 is MGHRA and CDR2 YSYEKL. The CDR3 is CASSQRQGLSDEQYF. In nucleotides, the CDR3 is TGCGCCAGCAGCCAACGACAGGGCTTATCGGACGAGCAGTACTTC.

This clone occurred once. This sequence joins TRBV27 and TRBJ2-6; TRBD1 agrees at 8 bases. Germline V gene sequence: CDR1 MNHEY, CDR2 SMNVEV (reference sequence). The trim removed 8 bases at V and 3 bases at J, leaving 3 bases unmatched. The CDR3 contains 14 residues. CDR3 in DNA: TGTGCCAGCGGACAGGGCTTTGGGGCCAACGTCCTGACTTTC. Amino acids: CASGQGFGANVLTF.

The J gene is TRBJ2-7, the V gene TRBV5-1, with 9 bases aligning to TRBD1. The CDR3 runs to 15 residues. V lost 4 bases, J lost 2 bases, and 7 bases stayed unmatched. Germline CDR1 and CDR2: SGHRS and YFSETQ. The chain's CDR3 is CASSGGQGETYEQYF. In DNA form, the CDR3 reads TGCGCCAGCAGCGGGGGACAGGGAGAGACCTACGAGCAGTACTTC.